The 10 T cell receptor beta chains presented below share a single source sample, sequenced in a study of T-cell memory formation after mild COVID-19. TCRdb processed the 5' RACE reads anew with MiXCR; each CDR3 protein has one entry. The table has some 110,000 distinct CDR3 sequences, around an eighth seen once. The source material was PBMCs or a T cell subset sorted from them (not recorded which). Source of these receptors: an adult woman who had mild COVID-19 (a few samples of this study predate the infection). Cell type and time point are not known.

This clonotype came up a few times. The CDR3 nucleotides read TGCAGTGCTCAACTTATTCGAGGCGAGCAGTTCTTC. It yields the protein CSAQLIRGEQFF. The chain couples TRBV20-1 to TRBJ2-1; D ambiguous. Germline values: CDR1 DFQATT, CDR2 SNEGSKA (reference sequence). This CDR3 has 12 amino acids. Trimming shortened V by 5 bases and J by 10 bases, and 15 bases separated the two germline ends.

This clonotype was picked up a small number of times. CDR3 sequence reads: CASSLQGEGEKLFF. The CDR3 nucleotides are TGTGCCAGCAGCTTACAGGGGGAAGGTGAAAAACTGTTTTTT. The J gene is TRBJ1-4, the V gene TRBV7-2; 7 positions agree with TRBD1. This CDR3 contains 14 residues. Per the germline V gene, CDR1 is SGHTA and CDR2 is FQGNSA. With V trimmed by 2 bases and J by 7 bases, 4 bases remained unmatched.

The rearrangement joins TRBV4-1 to TRBJ1-1; D gene ambiguous. The V gene lost 0 bases and the J gene lost 1 base, with 12 bases spanning the gap. There are 16 residues in the CDR3. The germline V gene has CDR1 MGHRA and CDR2 YSYEKL. CDR3 residues: CASSQDPRNPNTEAFF. For the CDR3, the DNA is TGCGCCAGCAGCCAAGATCCGAGAAACCCGAACACTGAAGCTTTCTTT.

CDR3 nucleotide sequence: TGTGCCAGCAGTTTACGGGGTGACTACGAGCAGTACTTC. This translates into CASSLRGDYEQYF. The chain recombines TRBV12-3 or TRBV12-4 with TRBJ2-7, with D tentatively TRBD2 (5 bases). This CDR3 region has 13 residues. Trimming shortened V by 2 bases and J by 3 bases, and 8 bases separated the two germline ends.

CDR3 nucleotide sequence: TGTGCCAGCAGCCCCGGACCGACTAGCACAGATACGCAGTATTTT. This codes for CASSPGPTSTDTQYF. The J gene is TRBJ2-3, the V gene TRBV7-9; D is ambiguous. V was trimmed by 5 bases and J by 0 bases, leaving 12 bases between them. Germline CDR1 SEHNR, CDR2 FQNEAQ (reference sequence). The CDR3 has 15 residues.

This chain's CDR3 is CASSFVGNSYEQYF. The CDR3 nucleotides read TGTGCCAGCAGCTTTGTTGGGAACTCCTACGAGCAGTACTTC. The V gene is TRBV7-9, the J gene TRBJ2-7; D uncertain. Per germline, CDR1 SEHNR and CDR2 FQNEAQ (reference sequence). CDR3 length: 14 amino acids. V lost 3 bases to trimming and J lost 0 bases, with 9 bases between them.

This clonotype was counted once. This chain connects TRBV15 to TRBJ1-1; possibly TRBD1 for D (5 bases). This CDR3 contains 15 residues. From germline, CDR1 is LNHNV and CDR2 YYDKDF (reference sequence). The V gene lost 0 bases and the J gene lost 0 bases, with 8 bases spanning the gap. The CDR3 here is CATSRERQLNTEAFF. Written as DNA, the CDR3 is TGTGCCACCAGCAGAGAAAGACAGTTGAACACTGAAGCTTTCTTT.

This clonotype came up a few times. The V call is TRBV4-3, the J call TRBJ2-7, with D perhaps TRBD2 (7 bases). Germline CDR1 LGHNA, CDR2 YSLEER. There are 16 residues in the CDR3. V was trimmed by 0 bases and J by 4 bases, leaving 16 bases between them. The CDR3 reads CASSQDQRGGLYEQYF. The CDR3 coding sequence is TGCGCCAGCAGCCAAGATCAAAGGGGGGGCTTGTACGAGCAGTACTTC.

The chain recombines TRBV3-1 with TRBJ2-1, with 7 nucleotides matching TRBD2. J lost 7 bases, V lost 4 bases, and 7 bases had no gene match. This CDR3 has 14 residues. Germline-derived CDR1 and CDR2 are LGHDT and YNNKEL (reference sequence). The CDR3 sequence: CASSLGLPGNEQFF. The CDR3 DNA reads as TGTGCCAGCAGCCTGGGACTACCGGGGAATGAGCAGTTCTTC.

This clonotype occurred many times. This sequence joins TRBV27 and TRBJ2-7; weak D call: TRBD1 (6 bases). Looked up from germline, CDR1 is MNHEY and CDR2 is SMNVEV (reference sequence). The CDR3 spans 14 residues. V dropped 5 bases and J dropped 3 bases, with 14 bases sitting between them. CDR3 bases: TGTGCCAGCAGTCCTGGGACATATAGCTACGAGCAGTACTTC. It codes for CASSPGTYSYEQYF.